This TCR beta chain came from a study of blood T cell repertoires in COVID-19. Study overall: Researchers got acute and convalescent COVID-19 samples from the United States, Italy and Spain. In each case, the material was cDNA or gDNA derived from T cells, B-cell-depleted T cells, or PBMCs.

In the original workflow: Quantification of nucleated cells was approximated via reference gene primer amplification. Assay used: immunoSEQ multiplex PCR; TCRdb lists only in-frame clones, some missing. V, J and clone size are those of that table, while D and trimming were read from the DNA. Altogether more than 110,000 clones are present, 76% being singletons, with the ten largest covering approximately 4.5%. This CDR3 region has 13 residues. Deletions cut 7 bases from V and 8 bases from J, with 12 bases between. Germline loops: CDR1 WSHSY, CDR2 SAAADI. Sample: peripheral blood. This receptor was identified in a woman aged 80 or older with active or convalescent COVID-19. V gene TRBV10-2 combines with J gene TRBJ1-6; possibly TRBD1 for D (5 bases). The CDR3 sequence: CASTYGGDSPLHF. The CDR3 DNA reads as TGCGCCAGCACCTATGGGGGGGATTCACCCCTCCACTTT.